Below, one T cell receptor beta chain is given with its context. This CDR3 has 15 residues. Trimming left V 5 bases short and J 2 bases short, with 15 bases between. Germline V lookup: CDR1 SEHNR, CDR2 FQNEAQ (reference sequence). Per the original data handling: Nucleated cell counts were estimated from reference gene primer amplification. Repertoires were generated with immunoSEQ multiplex PCR, while TCRdb's copy carries only in-frame clones and drops some. V and J calls plus clone size are reproduced from that table; the DNA served to infer D and trimming. Here the sample spans some 170,000 clones, roughly 82% being singletons. The record originates from a study of blood T cell repertoires in COVID-19. The wider study: The study drew acute and convalescent COVID-19 samples from the United States, Italy and Spain.

The chain employs TRBV7-9 and TRBJ2-5; D call uncertain. The origin of this receptor is a woman in her 70s with acute or convalescent COVID-19. What was sequenced was peripheral blood. The CDR3 nucleotides read TGTGCCAGCAGCCCCCTTTTCGGGTCTCAAGAGACCCAGTACTTC. This encodes CASSPLFGSQETQYF.